The present entry profiles one T cell receptor (beta chain) with its context. Its specificity is unknown. One entry per CDR3 protein results from TCRdb running MiXCR on the 5' RACE reads. The data hold 450,000 or so distinct CDR3 sequences, with approximately 15% observed a single time. The entry originates in a study of identical twins. Study outcomes and limitations: Analyses based on zero insertions could be partly confounded by invariant MAIT and iNKT cells. While abundant cord blood beta clonotypes carried fewer insertions, memory repertoires showed no such pattern.

The V end lost 6 bases, the J end lost 6 bases, and 14 bases lay between the germline ends. CDR1 and CDR2 (germline): DFQATT, SNEGSKA (reference sequence). The CDR3 consists of 13 residues. These same records also appear under a second study, on yellow fever vaccine responses in identical twins.

The sequence was collected from a woman under 30 in good health. V and J are TRBV20-1 and TRBJ1-4; no reliable D call. The material sequenced was CD4+ T cells sorted from blood. CDR3 in amino acids: CSAGRPQDEKLFF. CDR3 in DNA: TGCAGTGCCGGAAGACCGCAGGATGAAAAACTGTTTTTT.